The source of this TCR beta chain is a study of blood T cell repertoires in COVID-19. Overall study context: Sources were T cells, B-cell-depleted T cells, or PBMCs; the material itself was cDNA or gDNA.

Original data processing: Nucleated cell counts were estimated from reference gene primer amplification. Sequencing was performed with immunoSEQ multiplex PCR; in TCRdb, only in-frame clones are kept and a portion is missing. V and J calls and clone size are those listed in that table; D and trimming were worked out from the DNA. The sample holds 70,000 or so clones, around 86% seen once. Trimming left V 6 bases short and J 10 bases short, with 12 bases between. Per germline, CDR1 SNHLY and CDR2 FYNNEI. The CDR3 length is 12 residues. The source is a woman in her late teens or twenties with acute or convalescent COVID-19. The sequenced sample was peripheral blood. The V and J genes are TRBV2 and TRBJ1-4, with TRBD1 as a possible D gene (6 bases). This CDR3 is CASRPTGLKLFF. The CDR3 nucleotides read TGTGCCAGCAGGCCCACAGGGCTAAAACTGTTTTTT.